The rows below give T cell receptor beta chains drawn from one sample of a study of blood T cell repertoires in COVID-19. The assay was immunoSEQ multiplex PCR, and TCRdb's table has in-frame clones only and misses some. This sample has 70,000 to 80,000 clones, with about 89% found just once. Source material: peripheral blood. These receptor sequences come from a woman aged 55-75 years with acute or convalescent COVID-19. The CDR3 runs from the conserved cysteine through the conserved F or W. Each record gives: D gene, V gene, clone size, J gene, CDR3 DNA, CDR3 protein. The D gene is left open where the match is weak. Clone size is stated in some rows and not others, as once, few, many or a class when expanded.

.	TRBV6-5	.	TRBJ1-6	TGTGCCAGCAGTCAGAGTACAGCATCCAATTCACCCCTCCACTTT	CASSQSTASNSPLHF
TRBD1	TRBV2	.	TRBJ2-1	TGTGCCAGCAGTAAAACAGGGGTCCCGAATGAGCAGTTCTTC	CASSKTGVPNEQFF
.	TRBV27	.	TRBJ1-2	TGTGCCAGCAGTTTCGACAGGAGTAACTATGGCTACACCTTC	CASSFDRSNYGYTF
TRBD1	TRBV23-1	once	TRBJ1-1	TGCGCCAGCAGTCAATCGGAGGCAGGGGGCCATAAGTGGGACACTGAAGCTTTCTTT	CASSQSEAGGHKWDTEAFF
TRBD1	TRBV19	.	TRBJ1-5	TGTGCCAGTAGTATGCGCAGGGGGAGCCAGCCCCAGCATTTT	CASSMRRGSQPQHF
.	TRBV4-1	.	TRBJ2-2	TGCGCCAGCAGCCAAGATAACCGACAGTGGGGCACCGGGGAGCTGTTTTTT	CASSQDNRQWGTGELFF
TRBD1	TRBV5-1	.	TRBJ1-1	TGCGCCAGCAGGGCCGGGACAGGGGGCGAGAACACTGAAGCTTTCTTT	CASRAGTGGENTEAFF
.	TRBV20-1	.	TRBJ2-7	TGCAGTGCGATACAGGGCTACGAGCAGTACTTC	CSAIQGYEQYF
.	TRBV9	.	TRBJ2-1	TGTGCCAGCAGCGTAGTTTCCGGGGGGCTTCTCCATGAGCAGTTCTTC	CASSVVSGGLLHEQFF
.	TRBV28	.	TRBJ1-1	TGTGCCAGCTTTGGGGCAGGGTGGACTGAAGCTTTCTTT	CASFGAGWTEAFF
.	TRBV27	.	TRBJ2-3	TGTGCCAGCCGACAGGTGCGCACAGATACGCAGTATTTT	CASRQVRTDTQYF
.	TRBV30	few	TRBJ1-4	TGTGCCTCTCAGGGTCCTGAAAAACTGTTTTTT	CASQGPEKLFF
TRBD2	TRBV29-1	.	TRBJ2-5	TGCAGCGTTAGGCGGGGGGGACAAGAGACCCAGTACTTC	CSVRRGGQETQYF
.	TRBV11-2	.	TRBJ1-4	TGTGCCAGCAGCATCCTGACAGCAACTAATGAAAAACTGTTTTTT	CASSILTATNEKLFF
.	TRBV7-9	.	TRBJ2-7	TGTGCCAGCAGCTTAGCACAGGGTGGCGAGCAGTACTTC	CASSLAQGGEQYF
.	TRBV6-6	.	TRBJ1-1	TGTGCCAGCAGTTACGCGGGGCCCTCGGGGAACACTGAAGCTTTCTTT	CASSYAGPSGNTEAFF
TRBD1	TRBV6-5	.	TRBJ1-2	TGTGCCAGTATTCGGGACAGAAATAACTATGGCTACACCTTC	CASIRDRNNYGYTF
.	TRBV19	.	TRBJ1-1	TGTGCCAGTACGGGTGTATCTGAGAACACTGAAGCTTTCTTT	CASTGVSENTEAFF
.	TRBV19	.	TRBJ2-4	TGTGCCAGTAGTGCCGACAGAGCCAAAAACATTCAGTACTTC	CASSADRAKNIQYF
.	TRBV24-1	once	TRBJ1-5	TGTGCCACCAGTGACCAGAGGTATAGCAATCAGCCCCAGCATTTT	CATSDQRYSNQPQHF
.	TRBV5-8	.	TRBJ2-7	TGTGCCAGCACCCGGGGAAGGCCACAATCTTCCTCGGGGGAGCAGTACTTC	CASTRGRPQSSSGEQYF
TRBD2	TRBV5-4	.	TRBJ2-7	TGTGCCAGCAGCCTGGGACTAGCGGGGGCCCCGGTGGACGAGCAGTACTTC	CASSLGLAGAPVDEQYF
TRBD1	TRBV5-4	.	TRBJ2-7	TGTGCCAGCAGCTATGGACAGGGGGGGCTAACCTACGAGCAGTACTTC	CASSYGQGGLTYEQYF
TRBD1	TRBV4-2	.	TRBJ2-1	TGTGCCAGCAGCCAGGGACAGGGGGCGGATGAGCAGTTCTTC	CASSQGQGADEQFF
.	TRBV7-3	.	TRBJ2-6	TGTGCCAGCAGCGAAACAGGGGCCAACGTCCTGACTTTC	CASSETGANVLTF
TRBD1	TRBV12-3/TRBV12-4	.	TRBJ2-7	TGTGCCAGCAGTGTAGGACAGGCCGCGTACTTC	CASSVGQAAYF
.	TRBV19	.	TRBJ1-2	TGTGCCAGTAGTAGGGAGGATGGCTACACCTTC	CASSREDGYTF
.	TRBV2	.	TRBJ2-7	TGTGCCAGCAGTCCTATGGGGGGTTACGAGCAGTACTTC	CASSPMGGYEQYF
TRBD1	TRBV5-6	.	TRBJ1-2	TGTGCCAGCAGCTTACCCGGGACAGGGGGCGCGAGGGGCTACACCTTC	CASSLPGTGGARGYTF
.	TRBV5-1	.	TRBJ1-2	TGCGCCAGCAGCTTGGAATCGGCCAGGGAAGGCTATGGCTACACCTTC	CASSLESAREGYGYTF
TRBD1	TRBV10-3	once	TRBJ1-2	TGTGCCATCAGTGAGCCGACAGGGGGTGACTATGGCTACACCTTC	CAISEPTGGDYGYTF
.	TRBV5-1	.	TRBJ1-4	TGCGCCAGCGGACCTTTAGGGGCGTCGAATGAAAAACTGTTTTTT	CASGPLGASNEKLFF
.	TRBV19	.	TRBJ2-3	TGTGCCAGTAGTATAGGCGGGGGCGGAGGAGATACGCAGTATTTT	CASSIGGGGGDTQYF
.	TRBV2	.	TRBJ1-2	TGTGCCAGCAGTGAAGGTCACCCAGGGGTGGGCTATGGCTACACCTTC	CASSEGHPGVGYGYTF
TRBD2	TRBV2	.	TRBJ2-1	TGTGCCAGCAGTATTGGGACTAGCGGGGGCCATGAGCAGTTCTTC	CASSIGTSGGHEQFF
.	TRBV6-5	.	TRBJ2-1	TGTGCCAGCCGGCGGGGGCAGAATAATGAGCAGTTCTTC	CASRRGQNNEQFF
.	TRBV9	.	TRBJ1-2	TGTGCCAGCAGCGACAGGACCTATGGCTACACCTTC	CASSDRTYGYTF
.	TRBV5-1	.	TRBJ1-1	TGCGCCAGCAGCCGAGGGACTGCCCCCGAAGAAGCTTTCTTT	CASSRGTAPEEAFF
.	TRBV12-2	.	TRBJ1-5	TGTGCAAGTCGCTTAGCGCTGGCGGGGTATCAGCCCCAGCATTTT	CASRLALAGYQPQHF
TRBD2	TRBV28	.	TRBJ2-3	TGTGCCAGCAGTAGAGCGGGGGGGCAAAGAGATACGCAGTATTTT	CASSRAGGQRDTQYF
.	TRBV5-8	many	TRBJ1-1	TGTGCCAGCAGCTTGGAGGAGACCATGAACACTGAAGCTTTCTTT	CASSLEETMNTEAFF
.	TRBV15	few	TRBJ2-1	TGTGCCACCAGCATACAACTTAGCGGTGAGCAGTTCTTC	CATSIQLSGEQFF
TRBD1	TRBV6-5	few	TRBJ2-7	TGTGCCAGCAGTTCCCGGACAGGGGGTGCGGAAGGGCAGTACTTC	CASSSRTGGAEGQYF
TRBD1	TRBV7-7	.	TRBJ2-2	TGTGCCAGCAGCCCGACAGGGGCGAACACCGGGGAGCTGTTTTTT	CASSPTGANTGELFF